This T cell receptor beta chain derives from a study of OX40 agonist ivuxolimab in advanced cancers. Study in general: While on treatment, patients had intravenous ivuxolimab at 0.01 to 10 mg/kg every 2 weeks. General study results and limits: On average, a greater number of expanded clones characterised CD8+ T cells relative to CD4+. Antigens targeted by the expanded peripheral T cells were not determined.

Data came from immunoSEQ multiplex PCR; TCRdb stores just in-frame clones and leaves some out. The sample contains roughly 90,000 clones, around nine tenths of which appear only once. V lost 3 bases to trimming and J lost 10 bases; unmatched junction nucleotides: 12. The CDR3 consists of 16 residues. Germline assignment: CDR1 MDHEN and CDR2 SYDVKM. Turning to this clone: What it recognizes is unknown.

V usage is TRBV28 and J usage is TRBJ1-4; the match to TRBD1 covers 9 bases. The sequence was obtained from an adult with an advanced solid tumor such as melanoma, head and neck, liver or kidney cancer. This material consisted of CD4+ or CD8+ T cells sorted from blood, taken in a trial of the OX40 agonist ivuxolimab. The CDR3 coding sequence is TGTGCCAGCAGTTTCCCCCAGATACAGGGGGCAGGAAAACTGTTTTTT. Residues: CASSFPQIQGAGKLFF.